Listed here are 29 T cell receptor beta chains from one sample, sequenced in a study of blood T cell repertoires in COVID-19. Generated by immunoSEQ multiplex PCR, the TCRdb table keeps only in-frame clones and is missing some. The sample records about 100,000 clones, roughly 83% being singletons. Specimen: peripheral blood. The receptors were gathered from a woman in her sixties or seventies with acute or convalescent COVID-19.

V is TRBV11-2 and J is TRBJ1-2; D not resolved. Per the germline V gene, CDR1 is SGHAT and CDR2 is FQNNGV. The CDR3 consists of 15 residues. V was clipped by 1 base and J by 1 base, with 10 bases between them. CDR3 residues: CASSLAGEGNYGYTF. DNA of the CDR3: TGTGCCAGCAGCTTAGCCGGGGAGGGTAACTATGGCTACACCTTC.

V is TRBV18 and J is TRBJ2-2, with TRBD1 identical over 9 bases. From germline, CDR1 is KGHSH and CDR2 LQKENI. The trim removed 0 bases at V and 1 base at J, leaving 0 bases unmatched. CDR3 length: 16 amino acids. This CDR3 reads CASSPPTGGNTGELFF. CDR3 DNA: TGTGCCAGCTCACCACCGACAGGGGGGAACACCGGGGAGCTGTTTTTT.

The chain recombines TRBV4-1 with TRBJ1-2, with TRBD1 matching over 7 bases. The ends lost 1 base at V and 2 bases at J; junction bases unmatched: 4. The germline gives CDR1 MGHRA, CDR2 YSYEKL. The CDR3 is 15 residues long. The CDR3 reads CASSQGDRANYGYTF. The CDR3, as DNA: TGCGCCAGCAGCCAAGGCGACAGGGCAAACTATGGCTACACCTTC.

In DNA, the CDR3 is TGTGCCAGCAGCCTCATGGGGGGGGGCGGTCAGCCCCAGCATTTT. This sequence encodes CASSLMGGGGQPQHF. The chain couples TRBV7-3 to TRBJ1-5; weak D call: TRBD1 (6 bases). In germline, CDR1 is SGHTA, CDR2 FQGTGA. V lost 5 bases and J lost 6, with 17 bases in between. The CDR3 covers 15 residues.

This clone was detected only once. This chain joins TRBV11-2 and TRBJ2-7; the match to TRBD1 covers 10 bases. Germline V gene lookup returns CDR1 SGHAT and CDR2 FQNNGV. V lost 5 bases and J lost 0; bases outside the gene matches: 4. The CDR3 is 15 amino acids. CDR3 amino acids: CASSRGQGPSYEQYF. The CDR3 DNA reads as TGTGCCAGCAGCCGGGGACAGGGGCCCTCCTACGAGCAGTACTTC.

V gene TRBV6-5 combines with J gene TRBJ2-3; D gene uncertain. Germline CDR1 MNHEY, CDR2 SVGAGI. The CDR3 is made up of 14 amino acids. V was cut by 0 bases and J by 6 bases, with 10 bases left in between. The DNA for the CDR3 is TGTGCCAGCAGTTACTCAGCAGGCATGGATACGCAGTATTTT. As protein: CASSYSAGMDTQYF.

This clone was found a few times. The CDR3 bases are TGCGCCAGCAGCTTGGCCCCGATGACAGGACAGAACTATGGCTACACCTTC. Translation gives CASSLAPMTGQNYGYTF. The V gene is TRBV5-1, the J gene TRBJ1-2; tentatively, D is TRBD1 (6 bases). The germline V gene has CDR1 SGHRS and CDR2 YFSETQ. This CDR3 has 17 residues. The V end lost 0 bases, the J end lost 2 bases, and 17 bases lay between the germline ends.

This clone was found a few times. The chain's CDR3 is CASSTSGGNSPLHF. Written as DNA, the CDR3 is TGTGCCAGTAGTACCAGCGGGGGTAATTCACCCCTCCACTTT. The genes are TRBV19 and TRBJ1-6; tentatively, D is TRBD1 (5 bases). Germline V gene data show CDR1 as LNHDA and CDR2 as SQIVND (reference sequence). This CDR3 spans 14 amino acids. The V and J ends lost 4 bases and 6 bases respectively, with 10 bases between them.

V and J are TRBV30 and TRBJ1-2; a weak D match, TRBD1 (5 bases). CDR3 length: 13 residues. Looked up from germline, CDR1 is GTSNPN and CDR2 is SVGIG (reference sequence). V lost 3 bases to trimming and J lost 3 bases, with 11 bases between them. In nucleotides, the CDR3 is TGTGCCTGGAGCGGGGGGGGGTACTATGGCTACACCTTC. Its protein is CAWSGGGYYGYTF.

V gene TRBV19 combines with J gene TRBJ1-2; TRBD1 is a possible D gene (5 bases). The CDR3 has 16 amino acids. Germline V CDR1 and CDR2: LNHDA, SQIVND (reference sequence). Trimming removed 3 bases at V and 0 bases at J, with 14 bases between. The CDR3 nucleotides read TGTGCCAGTAGTATGGGGGGAGCAGGCACTAACTATGGCTACACCTTC. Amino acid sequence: CASSMGGAGTNYGYTF. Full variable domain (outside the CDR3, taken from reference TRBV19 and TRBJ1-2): DGGITQSPKYLFRKEGQNVTLSCEQNLNHDAMYWYRQDPGQGLRLIYYSQIVNDFQKGDIAEGYSVSREKKESFPLTVTSAQKNPTAFYLCASSMGGAGTNYGYTFGSGTRLTVV.

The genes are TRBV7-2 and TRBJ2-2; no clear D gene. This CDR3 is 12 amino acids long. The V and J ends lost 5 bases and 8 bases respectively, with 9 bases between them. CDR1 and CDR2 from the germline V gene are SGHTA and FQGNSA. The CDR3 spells CASSLGVGELFF. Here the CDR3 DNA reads TGTGCCAGCAGCCTCGGAGTTGGGGAGCTGTTTTTT.

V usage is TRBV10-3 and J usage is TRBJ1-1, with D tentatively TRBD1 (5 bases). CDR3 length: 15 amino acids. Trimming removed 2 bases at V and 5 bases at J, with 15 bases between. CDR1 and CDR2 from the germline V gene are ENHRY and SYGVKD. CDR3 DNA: TGTGCCATCAGTGAGGGTATTCAGCGGGGGACTGAAGCTTTCTTT. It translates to CAISEGIQRGTEAFF.

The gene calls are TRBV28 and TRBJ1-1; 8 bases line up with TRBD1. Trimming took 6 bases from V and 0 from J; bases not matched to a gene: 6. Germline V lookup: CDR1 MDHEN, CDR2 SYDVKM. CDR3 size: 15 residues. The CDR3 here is CASRPRGLMNTEAFF. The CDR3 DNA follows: TGTGCCAGCAGACCCAGGGGGCTCATGAACACTGAAGCTTTCTTT.

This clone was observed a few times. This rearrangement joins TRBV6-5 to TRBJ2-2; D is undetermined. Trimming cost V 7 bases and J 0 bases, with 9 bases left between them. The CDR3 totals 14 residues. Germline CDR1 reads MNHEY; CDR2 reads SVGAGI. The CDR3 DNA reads TGTGCCAGCATTGCGCGGACGAACACCGGGGAGCTGTTTTTT. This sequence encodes CASIARTNTGELFF.

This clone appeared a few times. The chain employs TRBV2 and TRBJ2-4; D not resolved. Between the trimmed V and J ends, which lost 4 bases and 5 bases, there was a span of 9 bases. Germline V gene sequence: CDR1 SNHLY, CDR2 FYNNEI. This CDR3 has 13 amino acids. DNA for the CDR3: TGTGCCAGCAGTGTTCTAGTCCAAAACATTCAGTACTTC. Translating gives CASSVLVQNIQYF.

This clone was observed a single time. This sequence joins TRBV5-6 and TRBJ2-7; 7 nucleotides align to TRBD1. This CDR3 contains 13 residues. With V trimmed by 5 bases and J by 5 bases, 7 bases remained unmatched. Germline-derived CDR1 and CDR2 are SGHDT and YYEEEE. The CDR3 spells CASRAQGSHEQYF. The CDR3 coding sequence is TGTGCCAGCAGGGCACAGGGGTCACACGAGCAGTACTTC. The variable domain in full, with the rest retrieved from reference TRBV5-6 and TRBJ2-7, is DAGVTQSPTHLIKTRGQQVTLRCSPKSGHDTVSWYQQALGQGPQFIFQYYEEEERQRGNFPDRFSGHQFPNYSSELNVNALLLGDSALYLCASRAQGSHEQYFGPGTRLTVT.

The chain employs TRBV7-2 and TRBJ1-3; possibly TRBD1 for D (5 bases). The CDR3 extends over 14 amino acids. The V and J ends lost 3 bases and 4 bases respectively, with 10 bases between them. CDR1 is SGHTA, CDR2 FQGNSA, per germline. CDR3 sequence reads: CASSFGGVGNTIYF. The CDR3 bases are TGTGCCAGCAGCTTCGGGGGGGTCGGAAACACCATATATTTT.

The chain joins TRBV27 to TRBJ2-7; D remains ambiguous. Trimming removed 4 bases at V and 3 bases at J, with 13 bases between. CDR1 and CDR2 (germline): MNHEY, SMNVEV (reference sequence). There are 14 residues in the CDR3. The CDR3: CASSSQMNHYEQYF. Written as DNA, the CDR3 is TGTGCCAGCAGTTCACAGATGAACCACTACGAGCAGTACTTC.

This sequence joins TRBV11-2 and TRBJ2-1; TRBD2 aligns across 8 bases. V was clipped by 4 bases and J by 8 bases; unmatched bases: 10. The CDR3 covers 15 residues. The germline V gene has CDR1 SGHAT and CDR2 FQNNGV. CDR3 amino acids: CASSSGLEPGYEQFF. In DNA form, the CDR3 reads TGTGCCAGCAGCTCGGGACTAGAACCTGGTTATGAGCAGTTCTTC.

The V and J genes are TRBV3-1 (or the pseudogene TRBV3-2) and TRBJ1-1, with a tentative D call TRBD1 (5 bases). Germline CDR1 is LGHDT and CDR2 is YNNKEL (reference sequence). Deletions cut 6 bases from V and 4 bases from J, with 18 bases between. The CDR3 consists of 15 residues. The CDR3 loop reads CASRDMTAKITEAFF. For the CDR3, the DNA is TGTGCCAGCAGAGATATGACAGCGAAAATCACTGAAGCTTTCTTT.

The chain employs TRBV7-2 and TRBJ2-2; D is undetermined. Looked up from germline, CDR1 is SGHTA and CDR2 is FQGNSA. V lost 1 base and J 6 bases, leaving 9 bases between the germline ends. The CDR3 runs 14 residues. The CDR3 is CASSLVVAAGELFF. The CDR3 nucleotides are TGTGCCAGCAGCTTAGTTGTGGCCGCCGGGGAGCTGTTTTTT. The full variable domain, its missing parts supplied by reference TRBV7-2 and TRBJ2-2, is GAGVSQSPSNKVTEKGKDVELRCDPISGHTALYWYRQSLGQGLEFLIYFQGNSAPDKSGLPSDRFSAERTGGSVSTLTIQRTQQEDSAVYLCASSLVVAAGELFFGEGSRLTVL.

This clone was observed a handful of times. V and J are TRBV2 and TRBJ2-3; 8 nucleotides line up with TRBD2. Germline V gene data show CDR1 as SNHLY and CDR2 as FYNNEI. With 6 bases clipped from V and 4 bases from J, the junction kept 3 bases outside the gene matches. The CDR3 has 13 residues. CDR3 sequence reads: CASSGGASDTQYF. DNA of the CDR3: TGTGCCAGCAGCGGGGGGGCATCAGATACGCAGTATTTT.

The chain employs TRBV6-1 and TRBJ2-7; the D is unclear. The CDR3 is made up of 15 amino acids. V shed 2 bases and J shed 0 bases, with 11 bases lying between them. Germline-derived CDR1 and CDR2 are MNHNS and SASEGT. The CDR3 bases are TGTGCCAGCAGTGAATGGGCTTTAAGCTCCTACGAGCAGTACTTC. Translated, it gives CASSEWALSSYEQYF.

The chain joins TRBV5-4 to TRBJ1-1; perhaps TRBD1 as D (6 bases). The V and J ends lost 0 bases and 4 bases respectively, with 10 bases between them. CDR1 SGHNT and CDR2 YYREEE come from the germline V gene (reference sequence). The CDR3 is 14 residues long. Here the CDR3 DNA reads TGTGCCAGCAGCTTGGGACAGGCATTCACTGAAGCTTTCTTT. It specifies CASSLGQAFTEAFF.

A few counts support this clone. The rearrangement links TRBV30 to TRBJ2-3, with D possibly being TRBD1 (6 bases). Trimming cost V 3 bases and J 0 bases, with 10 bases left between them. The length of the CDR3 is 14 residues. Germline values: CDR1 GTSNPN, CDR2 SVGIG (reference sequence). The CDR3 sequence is CAWSADRSTDTQYF. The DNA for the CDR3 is TGTGCCTGGAGCGCCGACAGGAGCACAGATACGCAGTATTTT.

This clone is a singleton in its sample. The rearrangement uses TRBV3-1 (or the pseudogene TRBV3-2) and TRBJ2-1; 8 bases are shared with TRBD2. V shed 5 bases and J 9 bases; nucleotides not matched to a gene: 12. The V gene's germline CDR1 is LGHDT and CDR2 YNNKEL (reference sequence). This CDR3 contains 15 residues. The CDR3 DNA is TGTGCCAGCAGCAAAAGCGGGGGACGTCATTCTGAGCAGTTCTTC. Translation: CASSKSGGRHSEQFF.

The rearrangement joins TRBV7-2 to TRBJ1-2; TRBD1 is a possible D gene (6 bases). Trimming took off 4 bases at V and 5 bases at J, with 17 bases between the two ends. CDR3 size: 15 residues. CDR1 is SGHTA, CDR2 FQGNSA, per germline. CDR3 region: CASSSWTAKPYGYTF. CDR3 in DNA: TGTGCCAGCAGCTCGTGGACAGCAAAGCCTTATGGCTACACCTTC.

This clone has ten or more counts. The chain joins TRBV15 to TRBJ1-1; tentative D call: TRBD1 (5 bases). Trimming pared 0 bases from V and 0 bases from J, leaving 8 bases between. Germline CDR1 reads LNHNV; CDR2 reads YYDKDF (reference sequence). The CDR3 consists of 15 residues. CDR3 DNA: TGTGCCACCAGCAGAGATAAGGGGATGAACACTGAAGCTTTCTTT. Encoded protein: CATSRDKGMNTEAFF.

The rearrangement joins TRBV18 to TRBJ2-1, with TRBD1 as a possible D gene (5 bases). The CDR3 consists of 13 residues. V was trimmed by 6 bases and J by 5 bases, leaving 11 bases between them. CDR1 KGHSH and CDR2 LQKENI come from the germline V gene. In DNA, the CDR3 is TGTGCCAGCTCCCCCAGGGTCGACAATGAGCAGTTCTTC. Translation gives CASSPRVDNEQFF.